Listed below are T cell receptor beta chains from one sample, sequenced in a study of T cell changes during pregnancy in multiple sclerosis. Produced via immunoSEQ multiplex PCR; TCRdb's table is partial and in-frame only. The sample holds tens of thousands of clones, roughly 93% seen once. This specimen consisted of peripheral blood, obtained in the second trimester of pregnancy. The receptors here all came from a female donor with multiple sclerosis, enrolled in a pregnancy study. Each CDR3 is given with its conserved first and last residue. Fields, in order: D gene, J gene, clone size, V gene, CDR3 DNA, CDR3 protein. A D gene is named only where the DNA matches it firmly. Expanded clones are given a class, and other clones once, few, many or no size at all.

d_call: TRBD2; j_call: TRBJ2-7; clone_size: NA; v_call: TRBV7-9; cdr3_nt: TGTGCCAGCAGCTTAGCGGGGACTAGCCGGGGCGAGCAGTACTTC; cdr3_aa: CASSLAGTSRGEQYF
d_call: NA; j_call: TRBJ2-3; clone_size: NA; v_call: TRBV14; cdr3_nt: TGTGCCAGCAGCCCGTGGTCGGGGAGCACAGATACGCAGTATTTT; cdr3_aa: CASSPWSGSTDTQYF
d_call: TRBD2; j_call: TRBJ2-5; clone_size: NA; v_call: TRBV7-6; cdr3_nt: TGTGCCAGCAGCGTAGGGACTAGCGGGATCCTACAAGAGACCCAGTACTTC; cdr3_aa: CASSVGTSGILQETQYF
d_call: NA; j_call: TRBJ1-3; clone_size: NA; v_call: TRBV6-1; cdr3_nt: TGTGCCAGCAGTGAGAGACAGGCGTTCTCTGGAAACACCATATATTTT; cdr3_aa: CASSERQAFSGNTIYF
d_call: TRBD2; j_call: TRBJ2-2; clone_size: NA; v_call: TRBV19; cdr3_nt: TGTGCCAGTAGTATACTAGCGGGACACACCGGGGAGCTGTTTTTT; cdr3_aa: CASSILAGHTGELFF
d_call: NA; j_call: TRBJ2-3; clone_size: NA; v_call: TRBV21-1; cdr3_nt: TGTGCCACTTCAGATACGCAGTATTTT; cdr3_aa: CATSDTQYF
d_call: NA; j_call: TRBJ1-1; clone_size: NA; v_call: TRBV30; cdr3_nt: TGTGCTTCCTCTAGGGGCCCTGGGCCTGAAGCTTTCTTT; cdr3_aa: CASSRGPGPEAFF
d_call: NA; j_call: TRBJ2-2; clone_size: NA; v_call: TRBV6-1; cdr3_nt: TGTGCCAGCAGTGAACTGGGGGCAAACACCGGGGAGCTGTTTTTT; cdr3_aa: CASSELGANTGELFF
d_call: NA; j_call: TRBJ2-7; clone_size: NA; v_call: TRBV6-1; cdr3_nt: TGTGCCAGCAAGTCAGATCGCTACGAGCAGTACTTC; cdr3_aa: CASKSDRYEQYF
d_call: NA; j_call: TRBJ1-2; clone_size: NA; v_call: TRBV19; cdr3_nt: TGTGCCAGCGGACAGTTCTATGGCTACACCTTC; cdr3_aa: CASGQFYGYTF
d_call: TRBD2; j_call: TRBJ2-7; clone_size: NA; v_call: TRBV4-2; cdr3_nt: TGTGCCAGCAGCCGTTCAGGGACTAGCGAGGAAACACTTTACGAGCAGTACTTC; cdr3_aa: CASSRSGTSEETLYEQYF
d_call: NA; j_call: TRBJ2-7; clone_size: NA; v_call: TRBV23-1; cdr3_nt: TGCGCCAGCAGCCAGCGACAGTCCTACGAGCAGTACTTC; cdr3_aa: CASSQRQSYEQYF
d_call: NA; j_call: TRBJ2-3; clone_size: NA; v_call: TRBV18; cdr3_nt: TGTGCCAGCTCACCCTTGGCCAGCGGGCTTAGCACAGATACGCAGTATTTT; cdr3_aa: CASSPLASGLSTDTQYF
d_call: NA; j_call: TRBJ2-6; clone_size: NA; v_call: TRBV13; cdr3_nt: TGTGCCAGCAGCCAGGCTGGGGCCAACGTCCTGACTTTC; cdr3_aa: CASSQAGANVLTF
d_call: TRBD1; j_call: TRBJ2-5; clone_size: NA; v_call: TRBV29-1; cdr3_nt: TGCAGCACCGGACAGGGGCAGCCCTACCAAGAGACCCAGTACTTC; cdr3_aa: CSTGQGQPYQETQYF
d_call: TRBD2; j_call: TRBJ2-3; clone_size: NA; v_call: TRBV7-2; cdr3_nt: TGTGCCAGCAGCTTATTCGGTGGGACTAGCGGCACCACAGATACGCAGTATTTT; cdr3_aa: CASSLFGGTSGTTDTQYF
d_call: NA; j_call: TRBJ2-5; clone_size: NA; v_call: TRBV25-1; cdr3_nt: TGTGCCTCAGCCGGGACTCAAGAAGAGACCCAGTACTTC; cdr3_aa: CASAGTQEETQYF
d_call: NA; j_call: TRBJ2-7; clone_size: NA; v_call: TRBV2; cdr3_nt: TGTGCCAGCAGTGTCCCGGGTGGGTCCGAGCAGTACTTC; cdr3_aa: CASSVPGGSEQYF
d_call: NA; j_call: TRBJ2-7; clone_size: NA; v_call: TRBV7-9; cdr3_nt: TGTGCCAGCAGTTCCCTAGCCGCCCAAGAATACGAGCAGTACTTC; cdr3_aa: CASSSLAAQEYEQYF
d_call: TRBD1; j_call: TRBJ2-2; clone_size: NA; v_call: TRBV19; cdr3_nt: TGTGCCAGTAAATGGGGGCAGGGGGACACCGGGGAGCTGTTTTTT; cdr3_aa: CASKWGQGDTGELFF
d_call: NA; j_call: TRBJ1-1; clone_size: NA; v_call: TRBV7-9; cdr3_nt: TGTGCCAGCGGCGCGGGGGCTGGAGAAGCTTTCTTT; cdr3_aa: CASGAGAGEAFF
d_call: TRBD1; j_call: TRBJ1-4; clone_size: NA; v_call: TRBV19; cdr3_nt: TGTGCCAGTAGTTCTTCCGGGACAGGGGCCGAAAAACTGTTTTTT; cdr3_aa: CASSSSGTGAEKLFF
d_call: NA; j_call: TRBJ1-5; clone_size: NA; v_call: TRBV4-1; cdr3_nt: TGCGCCAGCAGCCTACAGGGAGAACAGCCCCAGCATTTT; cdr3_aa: CASSLQGEQPQHF
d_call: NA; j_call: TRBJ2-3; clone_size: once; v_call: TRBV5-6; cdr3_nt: TGTGCCAGCAGCTTGGGGCAAGTCACAGATACGCAGTATTTT; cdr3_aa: CASSLGQVTDTQYF
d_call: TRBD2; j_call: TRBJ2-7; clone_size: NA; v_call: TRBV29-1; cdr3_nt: TGCAGCGCCACCACTAGCGGGAGGTTTTGGGAGCAGTACTTC; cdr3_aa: CSATTSGRFWEQYF
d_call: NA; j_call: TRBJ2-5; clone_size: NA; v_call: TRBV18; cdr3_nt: TGTGCCAGCTCACCACGCGGGGAAGAGACCCAGTACTTC; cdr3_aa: CASSPRGEETQYF
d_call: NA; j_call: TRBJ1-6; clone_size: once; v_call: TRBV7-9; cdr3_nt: TGTGCCAGCAGAAACGAGGGGGCCCTCCACTTT; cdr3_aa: CASRNEGALHF
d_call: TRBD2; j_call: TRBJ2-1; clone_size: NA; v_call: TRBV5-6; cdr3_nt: TGTGCCAGCAGCAGAGCGGGGGGCCAGGTTGAGCAGTTCTTC; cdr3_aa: CASSRAGGQVEQFF
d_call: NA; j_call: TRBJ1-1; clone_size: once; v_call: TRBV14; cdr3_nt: TGTGCCAGCAGCCCCCCGGGGGTGAATGAAGCTTTCTTT; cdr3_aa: CASSPPGVNEAFF